A single T cell receptor (beta chain) is shown here with its context. Clones were read by immunoSEQ multiplex PCR, and TCRdb kept only the in-frame ones, dropping some. The sample lists approximately 99,000 clones; approximately 93% were seen once. Germline values: CDR1 SGHRS, CDR2 YFSETQ. The CDR3 spans 13 residues. V was cut by 2 bases and J by 7 bases, with 10 bases left in between. This specimen belongs to a study of T cell changes during pregnancy in multiple sclerosis. The sequence was obtained from a female donor with multiple sclerosis, enrolled in a pregnancy study. Sequencing used peripheral blood, obtained after pregnancy. The chain uses TRBV5-1 and TRBJ2-1; D is unresolved. In DNA, the CDR3 is TGCGCCAGCAGCTTAACAAGTTATAATGAGCAGTTCTTC. It encodes CASSLTSYNEQFF.